This TCR beta chain was recovered during a study of regulatory T cells in long-lasting Graves disease. Time point denoted: newly diagnosed GD, antithyroid drugs for less than 3 months. The TCR library was made from RNA that had been extracted from PBMCs in TRIzol. This clonotype was counted at least ten times. Building the TCR beta libraries relied on iRepertoire HTBI primers, and CDR3 regions underwent Arm-PCR. TCRdb itself ran the multiplex PCR reads through MiXCR, one entry per CDR3 protein. The sample has 350,000 to 450,000 distinct CDR3 sequences, 15% to 20% seen once. These same data were also listed under a study on T cells in Graves' hyperthyroidism and ophthalmopathy.

The sequence came from a man aged 35 to 55 with Graves disease. Sequences were derived from peripheral blood mononuclear cells (PBMCs), sampled at new diagnosis, from a patient treated with antithyroid drugs.

The chain's CDR3 is CASSTGYYNSPLHF. The CDR3 DNA sequence: TGTGCCAGCTCGACAGGGTACTATAATTCACCCCTCCACTTT. This sequence joins TRBV12-3 or TRBV12-4 and TRBJ1-6, with TRBD1 matching 7 bases. The V and J ends lost 8 bases and 3 bases, in that order; junction bases with no gene match: 4. The CDR3 is 14 residues long.